The clone carrying this T cell receptor (beta chain) has ten or more counts. Antigen unknown. The germline V gene has CDR1 ENHRY and CDR2 SYGVKD. CDR3 size: 11 residues. V dropped 6 bases and J dropped 4 bases, with 6 bases sitting between them. This record belongs to a study of beta chain features in type 1 diabetes. Whole-study results and caveats: Patients with type 1 diabetes showed fewer VDJ junction insertions and more deletions. Short templates might get an advantage during PCR, and this would be equal in patients and controls.

What was sequenced were expressed TCRB transcripts, since all of the isolated RNA had been reverse transcribed. Clones were sequenced by immunoSEQ multiplex PCR, and TCRdb holds only the in-frame ones, with some missing. The sample carries hundreds of thousands of clones, 15% to 18% recorded once. The source is a man aged 18-30 years in good health. The sequencing input was naive CD4+ T cells from blood. The chain carries TRBV10-3 and TRBJ2-5; the D is unclear. The CDR3 coding sequence is TGTGCCATCAGGACCCGAGAGACCCAGTACTTC. Translating it yields CAIRTRETQYF.